Sequencing of this T cell receptor beta chain was carried out in a study of neurological immune-mediated disorders. In TCRdb, the 5' RACE reads were re-called with MiXCR into one record per CDR3 protein. The sample lists some 37,000 distinct CDR3 sequences, 3.2% occurring once. This clonotype was recorded many times. Antigen specificity is unknown. As for time point: longitudinal time-point 1 (baseline). Study-wide results and limits: The greatest TCR clonal expansion appeared in HTLV-1-associated myelopathy and the smallest, falling below healthy controls, in multiple sclerosis. Among 34 multiple sclerosis patients, 18 had repertoires that phylogenetic grouping placed in one related-CDR3 cluster, a possible signature. For the multiple sclerosis repertoire cluster, an association with any clinical or MRI feature was absent.

Input material: PBMCs. The clonotype was recovered from a woman aged 55-69 years with multiple sclerosis.

CDR3 in DNA: TGTGCCAGCAACAGGGGACATGCGACAACTAACTATGGCTACACCTTC. Its protein product is CASNRGHATTNYGYTF. The rearrangement joins TRBV5-6 to TRBJ1-2; 7 positions agree with TRBD1. The CDR3 spans 16 residues. The V gene's germline CDR1 is SGHDT and CDR2 YYEEEE. V shed 6 bases and J 0 bases; nucleotides not matched to a gene: 11.